This TCR beta chain stems from a study of cytomegalovirus exposure and HLA in healthy donors. Study overall: A previous analysis identified 95 million to 130 million unique TCR beta sequences derived from approximately 190 million T cells.

In the PCR, 60 Vbeta and 13 Jbeta primers were used. TCRdb keeps only in-frame clones here, not all; method: immunoSEQ multiplex PCR. The sample records 150,000 or so clones, about two thirds being singletons. This CDR3 is built from 16 residues. Germline CDR1 SGHDN, CDR2 FVKESK. V was pared by 4 bases and J by 2 bases, with 7 bases of the junction left unmatched. This clone was detected only a few times. The antigen remains undetermined. The study's findings and limits: In a later analysis, specific HLA alleles were associated with 16,000 or so TCR beta sequences at a 0.05 false discovery rate. By a later analysis, the bulk of CMV-associated TCR beta chains appeared HLA-restricted. A missense variant in DCLRE1C was later tied to TCR beta V- and J-gene trimming.

V gene TRBV14 combines with J gene TRBJ2-7, with 11 bases identical to TRBD2. The sequence was obtained from a man under 40 in good health and CMV-seropositive. Sequencing was carried out using PBMCs. The CDR3 DNA reads TGTGCCAGCAGCCTTCTAGCGGGAGGTTTAACCTACGAGCAGTACTTC. As protein: CASSLLAGGLTYEQYF.